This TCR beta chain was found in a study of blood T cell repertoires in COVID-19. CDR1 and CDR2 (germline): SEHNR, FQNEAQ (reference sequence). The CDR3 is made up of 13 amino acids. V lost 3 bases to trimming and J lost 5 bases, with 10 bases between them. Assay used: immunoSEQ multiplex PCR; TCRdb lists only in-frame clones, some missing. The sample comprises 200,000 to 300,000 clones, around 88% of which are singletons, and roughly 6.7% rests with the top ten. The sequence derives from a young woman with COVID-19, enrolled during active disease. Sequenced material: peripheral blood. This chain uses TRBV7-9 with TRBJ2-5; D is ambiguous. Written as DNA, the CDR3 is TGTGCCAGCAGCTTGTACGAGTACGAGACCCAGTACTTC. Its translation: CASSLYEYETQYF.